This T cell receptor beta chain was documented in a study of blood T cells in healthy people across ages. Through a sample-barcoded 5' primer and a J-beta primer mix, a second PCR was run for about 7 to 12 cycles. TCRdb reprocessed the 5' RACE reads via MiXCR and lists one record per CDR3 protein. This sample carries about 1,600,000 distinct CDR3 sequences, roughly 45% of them seen once, and the ten largest clones take less than 8%. The table lists this clonotype with a few counts. CDR1 ENHRY and CDR2 SYGVKD come from the germline V gene. With 8 bases removed from V and 5 bases from J, the gap between germline ends came to 8 bases. The CDR3 spans 11 residues.

The chain couples TRBV10-3 to TRBJ2-3; possibly TRBD2 for D (5 bases). This sequence was found in a woman under 30 in good health. Source material: blood. The CDR3 protein is CAIRAGDTQYF. The CDR3 DNA reads TGTGCCATCCGGGCGGGAGATACGCAGTATTTT.